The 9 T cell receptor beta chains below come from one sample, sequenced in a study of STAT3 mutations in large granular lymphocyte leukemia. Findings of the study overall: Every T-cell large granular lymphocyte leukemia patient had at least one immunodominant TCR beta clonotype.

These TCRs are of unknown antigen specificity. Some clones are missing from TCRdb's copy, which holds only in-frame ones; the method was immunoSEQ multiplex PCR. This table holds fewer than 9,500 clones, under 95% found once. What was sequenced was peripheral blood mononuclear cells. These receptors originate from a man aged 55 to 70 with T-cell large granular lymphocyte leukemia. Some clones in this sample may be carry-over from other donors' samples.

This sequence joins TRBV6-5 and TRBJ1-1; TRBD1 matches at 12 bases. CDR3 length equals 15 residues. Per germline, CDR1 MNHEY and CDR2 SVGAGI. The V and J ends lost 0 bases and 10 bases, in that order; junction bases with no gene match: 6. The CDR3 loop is CASSYSLRDRGRAFF. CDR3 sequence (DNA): TGTGCCAGCAGTTACTCGCTCCGGGACAGGGGGCGAGCTTTCTTT.

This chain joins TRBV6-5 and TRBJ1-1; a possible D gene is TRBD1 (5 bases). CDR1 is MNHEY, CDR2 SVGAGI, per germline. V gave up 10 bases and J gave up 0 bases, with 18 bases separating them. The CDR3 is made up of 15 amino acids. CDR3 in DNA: TGTGCCACCGCGGGAGAAGGGGCTATGAACACTGAAGCTTTCTTT. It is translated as CATAGEGAMNTEAFF.

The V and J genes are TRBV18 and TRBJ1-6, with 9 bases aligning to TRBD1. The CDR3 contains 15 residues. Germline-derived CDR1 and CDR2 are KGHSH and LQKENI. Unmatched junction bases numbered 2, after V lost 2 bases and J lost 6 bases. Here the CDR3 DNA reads TGTGCCAGCTCACCAGAGGGACAGGGTAATTCACCCCTCCACTTT. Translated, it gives CASSPEGQGNSPLHF. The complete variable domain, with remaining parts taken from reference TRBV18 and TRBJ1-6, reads NAGVMQNPRHLVRRRGQEARLRCSPMKGHSHVYWYRQLPEEGLKFMVYLQKENIIDESGMPKERFSAEFPKEGPSILRIQQVVRGDSAAYFCASSPEGQGNSPLHFGNGTRLTVT.

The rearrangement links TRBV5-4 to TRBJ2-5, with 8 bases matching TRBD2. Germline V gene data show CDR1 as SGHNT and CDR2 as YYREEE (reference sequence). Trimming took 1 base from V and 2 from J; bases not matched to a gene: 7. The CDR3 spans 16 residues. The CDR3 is CASSLISAGGQETQYF. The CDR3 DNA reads TGTGCCAGCAGCTTGATATCGGCGGGAGGACAAGAGACCCAGTACTTC.

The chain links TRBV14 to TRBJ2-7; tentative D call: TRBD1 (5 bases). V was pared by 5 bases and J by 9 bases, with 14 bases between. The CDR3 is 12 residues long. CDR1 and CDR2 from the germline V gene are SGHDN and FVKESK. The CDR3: CASSGAGRGQYF. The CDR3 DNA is TGTGCCAGCAGCGGGGCAGGCCGCGGGCAGTACTTC. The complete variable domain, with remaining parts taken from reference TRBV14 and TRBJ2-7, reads EAGVTQFPSHSVIEKGQTVTLRCDPISGHDNLYWYRRVMGKEIKFLLHFVKESKQDESGMPNNRFLAERTGGTYSTLKVQPAELEDSGVYFCASSGAGRGQYFGPGTRLTVT.

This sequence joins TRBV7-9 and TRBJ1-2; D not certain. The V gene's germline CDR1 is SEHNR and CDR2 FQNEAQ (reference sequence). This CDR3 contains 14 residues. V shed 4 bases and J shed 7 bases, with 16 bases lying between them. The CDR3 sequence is CASSSLRSWPGYTF. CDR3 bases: TGTGCCAGCAGCTCCCTACGGTCCTGGCCTGGCTACACCTTC.

This CDR3 reads CASSLARDSGSYNEQFF. The CDR3 DNA follows: TGTGCCAGCAGCTTAGCGCGCGATAGCGGCTCCTACAATGAGCAGTTCTTC. The rearrangement links TRBV7-8 to TRBJ2-1, with D perhaps matching TRBD2 (6 bases). The CDR3 runs 17 residues. The V end lost 0 bases, the J end lost 0 bases, and 12 bases lay between the germline ends. The germline V gene has CDR1 SGHVS and CDR2 FQNEAQ.

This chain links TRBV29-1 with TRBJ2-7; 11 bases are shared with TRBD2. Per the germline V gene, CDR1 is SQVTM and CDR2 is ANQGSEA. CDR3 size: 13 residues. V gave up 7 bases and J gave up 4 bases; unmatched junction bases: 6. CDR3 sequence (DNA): TGCAGCGCCGGGACTAGCGGAGAATACGAGCAGTACTTC. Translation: CSAGTSGEYEQYF.

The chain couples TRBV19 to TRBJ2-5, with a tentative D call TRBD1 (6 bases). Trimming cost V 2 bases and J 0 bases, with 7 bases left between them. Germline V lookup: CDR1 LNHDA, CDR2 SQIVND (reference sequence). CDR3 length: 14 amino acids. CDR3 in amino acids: CASSIRGNQETQYF. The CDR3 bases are TGTGCCAGTAGTATAAGGGGGAACCAAGAGACCCAGTACTTC.